The 12 T cell receptor beta chains below were found in one sample sequenced in a study of T cell responses to AZD1222 COVID-19 vaccine. Clones were sequenced by immunoSEQ multiplex PCR, and TCRdb holds only the in-frame ones, with some missing. The profile shows roughly 78,000 clones, roughly 85% of them singletons. This specimen consisted of peripheral blood, obtained on day 0 of AZD1222 vaccination. These receptors all come from an adult in good health.

V gene TRBV24-1 combines with J gene TRBJ2-2; possible D gene TRBD1, 6 bases. The CDR3 is 17 amino acids. Germline CDR1 reads KGHDR; CDR2 reads SFDVKD. Trimming took off 8 bases at V and 0 bases at J, with 18 bases between the two ends. The CDR3 is CATIGPHRATNTGELFF. The DNA of the CDR3 is TGTGCCACCATAGGACCCCACAGGGCGACGAACACCGGGGAGCTGTTTTTT.

This clone occurred once. The DNA of the CDR3 is TGTGCCAGCAGCTTAGAAGGGGCAGCCAATTCACCCCTCCACTTT. It yields the protein CASSLEGAANSPLHF. The rearrangement uses TRBV7-2 and TRBJ1-6, with a tentative D call TRBD1 (5 bases). Germline loops: CDR1 SGHTA, CDR2 FQGNSA. The CDR3 consists of 15 residues. V was shortened by 1 base and J by 7 bases, with 11 bases between the two germline ends.

This rearrangement joins TRBV11-2 to TRBJ2-2, with D possibly being TRBD1 (6 bases). With 1 base removed from V and 4 bases from J, the gap between germline ends came to 19 bases. Germline-derived CDR1 and CDR2 are SGHAT and FQNNGV. The CDR3 sequence is 18 residues long. Here the CDR3 DNA reads TGTGCCAGCAGCTTAGGGGCGGTTCTAAGGGGGAGCACCGGGGAGCTGTTTTTT. Translating it yields CASSLGAVLRGSTGELFF.

This chain links TRBV7-6 with TRBJ2-1, with 7 bases lining up with TRBD2. The CDR3 runs to 16 residues. The V segment lost 0 bases and the J segment 6 bases; nucleotides outside the gene matches: 8. CDR1 SGHVS and CDR2 FNYEAQ come from the germline V gene. This CDR3 is CASSLASGLNSNEQFF. DNA for the CDR3: TGTGCCAGCAGCTTAGCCTCGGGACTAAACTCCAATGAGCAGTTCTTC.

In its sample, this clone was seen once. The chain employs TRBV18 and TRBJ2-2; 7 nucleotides match TRBD1. The germline V gene has CDR1 KGHSH and CDR2 LQKENI. The V segment lost 7 bases and the J segment 1 base; nucleotides outside the gene matches: 9. The CDR3 contains 16 residues. In nucleotides, the CDR3 is TGTGCCAGCTGGCGAGGGGGCGGAGAGAACACCGGGGAGCTGTTTTTT. It translates to CASWRGGGENTGELFF.

The chain recombines TRBV6-1 with TRBJ2-1; 9 positions match TRBD2. The CDR3 loop spans 17 amino acids. Germline lookup yields CDR1 MNHNS and CDR2 SASEGT. The V gene end was trimmed by 2 bases and the J gene end by 0 bases; junction bases not matched to a gene: 5. The CDR3 region has the DNA TGTGCCAGCAGTGAATTCGAGACTAGCGGCTCCTACAATGAGCAGTTCTTC. This gives the protein CASSEFETSGSYNEQFF.

This clone occurred once. The J gene is TRBJ2-7, the V gene TRBV6-6; TRBD1 aligns across 7 bases. V lost 4 bases, J lost 3 bases, and 6 bases stayed unmatched. The CDR3 consists of 14 residues. The germline gives CDR1 MNHNY, CDR2 SVGAGI (reference sequence). CDR3 DNA sequence: TGTGCCAGCAGTTCACAGGGGTCTGTCTACGAGCAGTACTTC. This translates into CASSSQGSVYEQYF.

The chain couples TRBV18 to TRBJ2-3; 7 bases are a match to TRBD1. The CDR3 runs 15 residues. Trimming removed 1 base from V and 4 bases from J; junction bases left unmatched: 5. CDR1 and CDR2 (germline): KGHSH, LQKENI. The DNA of the CDR3 is TGTGCCAGCTCACCACGGGACAGAGGCCCAGATACGCAGTATTTT. This gives the protein CASSPRDRGPDTQYF.

CDR3 loop: CASSPGGGYTEAFF. The CDR3, as DNA: TGTGCCAGCAGCCCGGGAGGGGGGTACACTGAAGCTTTCTTT. The chain has TRBV5-4 and TRBJ1-1, with D perhaps TRBD1 (6 bases). V was clipped by 4 bases and J by 3 bases, with 13 bases between them. The germline gives CDR1 SGHNT, CDR2 YYREEE (reference sequence). The CDR3 is 14 residues long.

The V and J genes are TRBV10-1 and TRBJ2-7; D might be TRBD1 (5 bases). This CDR3 has 15 residues. Trimming shortened V by 7 bases and J by 1 base, and 17 bases separated the two germline ends. The germline V gene encodes CDR1 WNHNN and CDR2 SYGVQD (reference sequence). The CDR3 spells CASKCQGKGSYEQYF. The CDR3 DNA sequence: TGCGCCAGCAAATGTCAGGGAAAGGGGTCCTACGAGCAGTACTTC.

The rearrangement joins TRBV7-2 to TRBJ2-7; TRBD2 matches at 8 bases. CDR1 and CDR2 (germline): SGHTA, FQGNSA. V was pared by 5 bases and J by 5 bases, with 11 bases of the junction left unmatched. The CDR3 is 15 amino acids. CDR3 in DNA: TGTGCCAGCAGCCTTGAAGCGGGGGCGGTGAACGAGCAGTACTTC. Protein sequence: CASSLEAGAVNEQYF.

The chain couples TRBV7-8 to TRBJ1-5; 8 bases fit TRBD1. The CDR3 runs 15 residues. The V and J ends lost 5 bases and 7 bases, in that order; junction bases with no gene match: 10. Germline loops: CDR1 SGHVS, CDR2 FQNEAQ. CDR3 sequence reads: CASSPGQGRQQPQHF. The DNA for the CDR3 is TGTGCCAGCAGCCCCGGACAGGGAAGGCAGCAGCCCCAGCATTTT.